This T cell receptor (beta chain) was captured in a study of CD8 T cells in ankylosing spondylitis. Study observations and caveats: Blood of patients with ankylosing spondylitis appeared to be characterized by a TCR beta motif of 8 or 9 highly homologous variants. Significant enrichment of disease-linked clones was reportedly seen in matched ankylosing spondylitis synovial fluid. Disease-linked clones had a CD8+ phenotype and relatively low frequency in peripheral blood.

V lost 2 bases to trimming and J lost 5 bases; unmatched junction nucleotides: 3. Germline V lookup: CDR1 MGHRA, CDR2 YSYEKL. The CDR3 is made up of 14 amino acids. On this clonotype itself: Antigen unknown.

Library preparation for TCR beta used quantitative 5'-RACE with molecular barcodes. MiXCR, run by TCRdb on the 5' RACE reads, gives a single entry per CDR3 protein. The sample records under 300,000 distinct CDR3 sequences, 15% to 20% being singletons. The chain is built from TRBV4-1 and TRBJ2-1, with TRBD2 matching 7 bases. The material sequenced was blood, either unsorted or a sorted T cell fraction (not recorded which). This TCR was recovered from a male donor with ankylosing spondylitis or in good health (not recorded which). The CDR3 nucleotides read TGCGCCAGCAGCCAACACACTAGCGACAATGAGCAGTTCTTC. Encoded protein: CASSQHTSDNEQFF.